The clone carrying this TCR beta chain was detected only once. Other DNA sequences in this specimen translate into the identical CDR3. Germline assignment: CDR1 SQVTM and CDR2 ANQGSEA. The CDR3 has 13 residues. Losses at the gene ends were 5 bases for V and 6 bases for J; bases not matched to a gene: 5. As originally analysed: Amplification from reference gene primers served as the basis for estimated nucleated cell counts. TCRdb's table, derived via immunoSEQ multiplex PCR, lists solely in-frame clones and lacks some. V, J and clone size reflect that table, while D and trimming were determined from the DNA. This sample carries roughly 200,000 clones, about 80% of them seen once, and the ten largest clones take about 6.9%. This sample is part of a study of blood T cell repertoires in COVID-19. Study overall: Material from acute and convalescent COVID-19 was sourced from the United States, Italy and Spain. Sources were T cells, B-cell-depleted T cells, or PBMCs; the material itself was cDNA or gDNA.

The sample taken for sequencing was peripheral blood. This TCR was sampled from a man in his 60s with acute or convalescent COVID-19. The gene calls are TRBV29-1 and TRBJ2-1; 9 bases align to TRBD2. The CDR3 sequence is CSVQAGGPNEQFF. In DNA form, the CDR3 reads TGCAGCGTTCAAGCGGGGGGCCCCAATGAGCAGTTCTTC.